The clone carrying this T cell receptor (beta chain) was counted many times. Amplification of TCR beta CDR3 regions was performed using RNA transcripts as template. HTBI primers were employed in a first-round RT-PCR of the TCR CDR3. In TCRdb, the multiplex PCR reads were re-called with MiXCR into one record per CDR3 protein. The sample holds roughly 700,000 distinct CDR3 sequences, 17% seen once. The germline V and J ends were trimmed by 5 bases and 6 bases, with 23 bases remaining between them. The CDR3 consists of 16 residues. Germline lookup yields CDR1 MDHEN and CDR2 SYDVKM. This entry belongs to a study of T cells in Graves' hyperthyroidism and ophthalmopathy. Subjects aged 18 to 65 presented with newly diagnosed hyperthyroidism of less than 2 months' duration. Uncontrolled infection, other autoimmune disease, pregnancy or lactation excluded patients.

This clonotype originated in a man aged 45 to 65 with Graves' hyperthyroidism. This chain connects TRBV28 to TRBJ2-7; D is possibly TRBD1 (5 bases). The source material was blood. CDR3 protein: CASSPGSWLGVGEQYF. CDR3 nucleotide sequence: TGTGCCAGCAGTCCAGGGTCGTGGCTAGGGGTAGGCGAGCAGTACTTC.